This T cell receptor beta chain comes out of a study of CXCR3-negative and CXCR3-positive naive CD8 T cells. Overall study results and limits: More hydrophobic TRB CDR3s were found in CXCR3-positive naive cells than in CXCR3-negative naive cells.

This CDR3 is 17 amino acids long. The germline V gene encodes CDR1 LGHDT and CDR2 YNNKEL (reference sequence). Via 5' RACE with UMI labels, TRB cDNA libraries were prepared. From the 5' RACE reads, TCRdb lists one entry per CDR3 protein and no DNA. The sample holds 75,000 to 90,000 distinct CDR3 sequences. In the case of this clonotype: No antigen is known for it.

The TCR comes from a human donor in good health. Some clones in this sample may be carry-over from other donors' samples. The gene calls are TRBV3-1 and TRBJ2-7. Sequenced: naive CXCR3+ CD8+ T cells from blood. As to subset: CD45RO-CCR7+CD27+CD95- naive CD8+ T cells expressing CXCR3 (TNR3+). CDR3 loop: CASSLTFAGARSCEQYF.